These 2 T cell receptor beta chains share one sample of origin, sequenced in a study of T cell changes during pregnancy in multiple sclerosis. The method was immunoSEQ multiplex PCR; TCRdb's version includes in-frame clones alone and lacks a portion of them. The data hold around 49,000 clones, with 90% observed a single time. The source material was peripheral blood, sampled after pregnancy. All receptors derive from a female donor in good health, enrolled as a control in a pregnancy study.

V gene TRBV19 combines with J gene TRBJ2-7; D perhaps matches TRBD2 (5 bases). V was shortened by 6 bases and J by 7 bases, with 22 bases between the two germline ends. Germline assignment: CDR1 LNHDA and CDR2 SQIVND (reference sequence). This CDR3 contains 15 residues. DNA for the CDR3: TGTGCCAGTAGAGAGAGGTCCGGAGGTATAGAGGAGCAGTACTTC. Translating it yields CASRERSGGIEEQYF. Supplemented by reference TRBV19 and TRBJ2-7, the full variable domain reads DGGITQSPKYLFRKEGQNVTLSCEQNLNHDAMYWYRQDPGQGLRLIYYSQIVNDFQKGDIAEGYSVSREKKESFPLTVTSAQKNPTAFYLCASRERSGGIEEQYFGPGTRLTVT.

The chain combines TRBV29-1 with TRBJ2-2; 9 positions match TRBD1. The germline V gene encodes CDR1 SQVTM and CDR2 ANQGSEA. The CDR3 extends over 15 amino acids. V lost 6 bases to trimming and J lost 3 bases; unmatched junction nucleotides: 8. CDR3 in DNA: TGCAGCGTGAGAGCGCGGACAGGGGACACCGGGGAGCTGTTTTTT. Its translation is CSVRARTGDTGELFF.